This T cell receptor beta chain is from a study of blood T cell repertoires in COVID-19. Background on the study: In each case, the material was cDNA or gDNA derived from T cells, B-cell-depleted T cells, or PBMCs.

The germline CDR1 and CDR2 sequences are MDHEN and SYDVKM. CDR3 length: 11 amino acids. V was pared by 7 bases and J by 11 bases, with 11 bases between. Participants, about 18 to 90 years old, spanned under 25 US areas. Allocation to cohorts depended on clinical history reported by the participants. Original data processing: Reference gene primer amplification yielded estimated nucleated cell counts. The assay was immunoSEQ multiplex PCR, and TCRdb's table has in-frame clones only and misses some. V, J and clone size were drawn from that table, and D and trimming were deduced from the DNA. The profile covers approximately 180,000 clones, with around 82% appearing a single time and about 17% taken by the ten largest.

This TCR was sampled from a woman aged 45-65 years with acute COVID-19. The specimen was PBMCs or T cells enriched from blood (not recorded which). The V gene is TRBV28, the J gene TRBJ1-4; no definite D call. The CDR3 bases are TGTGCCAGCACCTCAACTGAGAAACTGTTTTTT. Residues: CASTSTEKLFF. The full variable domain, its missing parts supplied by reference TRBV28 and TRBJ1-4, is DVKVTQSSRYLVKRTGEKVFLECVQDMDHENMFWYRQDPGLGLRLIYFSYDVKMKEKGDIPEGYSVSREKKERFSLILESASTNQTSMYLCASTSTEKLFFGSGTQLSVL.